Below, 30 T cell receptor beta chains from the same sample are listed, as sequenced in a study of CD8 T cells in ankylosing spondylitis. Findings and limits, study-wide: Eight highly homologous variants formed a TCR beta motif that appeared characteristic of ankylosing spondylitis blood.

TCRdb re-analysed the 5' RACE reads in MiXCR, keeping a single row per CDR3 protein. The sample records 200,000 to 250,000 distinct CDR3 sequences, 6% to 8% being singletons. For these receptors, no antigen is known. Source material: blood, either unsorted or a sorted T cell fraction (not recorded which). The receptor source for this set is a male donor with ankylosing spondylitis.

The chain recombines TRBV7-8 with TRBJ2-3, with 7 bases identical to TRBD1. The CDR3 has 14 residues. V lost 5 bases and J lost 5; bases outside the gene matches: 7. CDR1 SGHVS and CDR2 FQNEAQ come from the germline V gene. CDR3 region: CASSQDRIRDTQYF. CDR3 nucleotide sequence: TGTGCCAGCAGCCAGGACAGGATCAGAGATACGCAGTATTTT.

This clonotype has at least ten counts. The rearrangement joins TRBV7-8 to TRBJ2-5; a possible D gene is TRBD2 (6 bases). Germline assignment: CDR1 SGHVS and CDR2 FQNEAQ. The CDR3 sequence is 13 residues long. V was pared by 3 bases and J by 2 bases, with 7 bases between. CDR3 region: CASSLDYQETQYF. The CDR3 DNA reads as TGTGCCAGCAGCTTGGACTATCAAGAGACCCAGTACTTC.

Many counts were recorded for this clonotype. V usage is TRBV7-9 and J usage is TRBJ2-3; D may be TRBD1 (5 bases). Trimming pared 3 bases from V and 6 bases from J, leaving 16 bases between. CDR3 length: 15 residues. Germline values: CDR1 SEHNR, CDR2 FQNEAQ (reference sequence). The CDR3 here is CASSLSMGPLDTQYF. As DNA, the CDR3 is TGTGCCAGCAGCTTGTCTATGGGGCCTCTGGATACGCAGTATTTT.

This clonotype came up many times. V usage is TRBV10-2 and J usage is TRBJ2-7; no clear D gene. V was cut by 5 bases and J by 3 bases, with 8 bases left in between. CDR1 and CDR2 (germline): WSHSY, SAAADI. The CDR3 runs 12 residues. This CDR3 is CASSSGGYEQYF. CDR3 sequence (DNA): TGCGCCAGCAGTTCAGGTGGCTACGAGCAGTACTTC.

This clonotype appeared many times. J is TRBJ1-1 and V is TRBV11-2; tentative D call: TRBD1 (5 bases). V was clipped by 11 bases and J by 1 base, with 23 bases between them. The CDR3 is made up of 16 amino acids. CDR1 is SGHAT, CDR2 FQNNGV, per germline. The CDR3 DNA is TGTGCCCATTCTCCGGAGACAGCTATAGGGAACACTGAAGCTTTCTTT. This sequence encodes CAHSPETAIGNTEAFF.

This clonotype was seen repeatedly, ten times or more. This chain joins TRBV5-5 and TRBJ1-6; D is unresolved. Germline CDR1 is SGHKS and CDR2 is YYEKEE (reference sequence). The CDR3 runs 13 residues. V was cut by 1 base and J by 13 bases, with 12 bases left in between. The CDR3 coding sequence is TGTGCCAGCAGCTTGCCAAAACCCTCTCCCCTCCACTTT. This translates into CASSLPKPSPLHF.

Regarding this clonotype: This sequence may be a read error, since a much larger clone differs from it by one base. The rearrangement joins TRBV7-9 to TRBJ2-1; 7 nucleotides align to TRBD2. The V and J ends lost 5 bases and 2 bases, in that order; junction bases with no gene match: 3. The germline gives CDR1 SEHNR, CDR2 FQNEAQ (reference sequence). The CDR3 is 14 amino acids. CDR3 sequence: CASSVGTTYNEQFF. The CDR3, as DNA: TGTGCCAGCAGCGTCGGGACTACCTACAATGAGCAGTTCTTC.

This clonotype was detected ten times or more. The chain uses TRBV29-1 and TRBJ2-2; D may match TRBD1 or TRBD2 (5 bases each). The V gene's germline CDR1 is SQVTM and CDR2 ANQGSEA. The CDR3 consists of 12 residues. V lost 6 bases and J 7 bases, leaving 12 bases between the germline ends. In DNA form, the CDR3 reads TGCAGCGTCGAGTTGAGGGGCGGGGAGCTGTTTTTT. Protein sequence: CSVELRGGELFF.

This clonotype came up many times. CDR3 region: CASSRGQYNSPLHF. CDR3 bases: TGCGCCAGCAGCCGGGGACAGTATAATTCACCCCTCCACTTT. V gene TRBV5-1 combines with J gene TRBJ1-6, with TRBD1 matching 7 bases. The CDR3 is made up of 14 amino acids. Per germline, CDR1 SGHRS and CDR2 YFSETQ. After removal of 4 bases from V and 4 bases from J, the junction contained 2 bases not matched to a gene.

This clonotype was picked up many times. This chain uses TRBV7-2 with TRBJ1-1, with 8 bases that match TRBD1. After removal of 5 bases from V and 1 base from J, the junction contained 9 bases not matched to a gene. This CDR3 comprises 16 residues. The germline gives CDR1 SGHTA, CDR2 FQGNSA. CDR3 bases: TGTGCCAGCAGCACAGACAGGGGCCGGGGGAACACTGAAGCTTTCTTT. This encodes CASSTDRGRGNTEAFF.

As for this clonotype: A much larger clone lies a single base off, so this may be a read error. The chain combines TRBV29-1 with TRBJ2-1; D gene ambiguous. CDR1 and CDR2 (germline): SQVTM, ANQGSEA. The CDR3 runs 15 residues. CDR3 sequence (DNA): TGCAGCGTTGCCAAGGATCCGAGCTCCTACAATGAGGAGTTCTTC. Protein product: CSVAKDPSSYNEEFF.

The count of this clonotype is one. No conserved phenylalanine or tryptophan ends this CDR3, so it is likely a read error. This chain connects TRBV5-1 to TRBJ2-7; 8 nucleotides agree with TRBD1. The CDR3 runs to 13 residues. J gave up 3 bases and V 2 bases, and 1 base lay outside the gene matches. Germline CDR1 SGHRS, CDR2 YFSETQ. The CDR3 nucleotides are TGCGCCAGCAGCTTTGGGACAGGCTACGAGCAGTACCTC. Translated, it gives CASSFGTGYEQYL.

This clonotype was seen repeatedly, ten times or more. Written as DNA, the CDR3 is TGTGCCAGCAGCGTAGCCGGGCAGATTAGCACAGATACGCAGTATTTT. This sequence encodes CASSVAGQISTDTQYF. The chain carries TRBV9 and TRBJ2-3; no clear D. The germline V gene encodes CDR1 SGDLS and CDR2 YYNGEE. Trimming shortened V by 0 bases and J by 0 bases, and 11 bases separated the two germline ends. CDR3 length: 16 amino acids. The variable domain in full, with the rest retrieved from reference TRBV9 and TRBJ2-3, is DSGVTQTPKHLITATGQRVTLRCSPRSGDLSVYWYQQSLDQGLQFLIQYYNGEERAKGNILERFSAQQFPDLHSELNLSSLELGDSALYFCASSVAGQISTDTQYFGPGTRLTVL.

The chain is built from TRBV10-3 and TRBJ1-2, with 7 bases lining up with TRBD1. Germline lookup yields CDR1 ENHRY and CDR2 SYGVKD. This CDR3 comprises 13 residues. Losses at the gene ends were 6 bases for V and 7 bases for J; bases not matched to a gene: 8. CDR3 nucleotide sequence: TGTGCCATCAGAGACGCAGGGGGTCGTGGCTACACCTTC. As protein: CAIRDAGGRGYTF.

In this sample, this clonotype turned up a few times. The chain has TRBV20-1 and TRBJ2-1, with 8 bases lining up with TRBD2. Unmatched junction bases numbered 5, after V lost 0 bases and J lost 1 base. Germline loops: CDR1 DFQATT, CDR2 SNEGSKA (reference sequence). This CDR3 is built from 16 residues. The CDR3 region is CSARDDLAGSYNEQFF. CDR3 nucleotides: TGCAGTGCTAGAGATGATCTAGCGGGTTCCTACAATGAGCAGTTCTTC.

This clonotype was observed many times. The chain recombines TRBV5-1 with TRBJ2-3, with 10 positions matching TRBD1. The CDR3 runs to 16 residues. Unmatched junction bases numbered 11, after V lost 6 bases and J lost 4 bases. From germline, CDR1 is SGHRS and CDR2 YFSETQ. The CDR3 reads CASTASDRGRPDTQYF. Written as DNA, the CDR3 is TGCGCCAGCACCGCCTCCGACAGGGGGCGTCCAGATACGCAGTATTTT.

The chain carries TRBV29-1 and TRBJ2-7; D perhaps matches TRBD1 (6 bases). Germline V gene data show CDR1 as SQVTM and CDR2 as ANQGSEA. The CDR3 covers 11 residues. V gave up 6 bases and J gave up 6 bases, with 12 bases separating them. The DNA for the CDR3 is TGCAGCGTCTGGGAAGGGGGCGAGCAGTACTTC. Its protein is CSVWEGGEQYF.

There are many counts of this clonotype. The junction shows a germline mismatch at one end, possibly a read error. The CDR3: CASSPLYSGRALGEQYF. In DNA form, the CDR3 reads TGTGCCAGCTCTCCACTATATAGCGGGAGGGCCCTCGGCGAGCAGTACTTC. J is TRBJ2-7 and V is TRBV18; the match to TRBD2 covers 11 bases. Germline V gives CDR1 KGHSH, CDR2 LQKENI. This CDR3 region has 17 residues.

There are a few counts of this clonotype. This chain uses TRBV4-3 with TRBJ2-2; TRBD2 agrees at 7 bases. The CDR3 is 16 residues long. V was clipped by 1 base and J by 8 bases; unmatched bases: 10. The germline gives CDR1 LGHNA, CDR2 YSLEER. The CDR3 loop reads CASSQGPSGPGGELFF. CDR3 sequence (DNA): TGCGCCAGCAGCCAAGGGCCTAGCGGACCAGGGGGGGAGCTGTTTTTT.

In this sample, this clonotype turned up many times. This chain joins TRBV7-9 and TRBJ2-2; perhaps TRBD1 as D (6 bases). V was cut by 5 bases and J by 5 bases, with 15 bases left in between. There are 15 residues in the CDR3. In germline, CDR1 is SEHNR, CDR2 FQNEAQ (reference sequence). DNA for the CDR3: TGTGCCAGCAGCCTCACAGGGTCGCGGACCGGGGAGCTGTTTTTT. Encoded protein: CASSLTGSRTGELFF.

This clonotype was recorded at least ten times. The V and J genes are TRBV29-1 and TRBJ2-1; either TRBD1 or TRBD2 may fit D (5 bases each). There are 13 residues in the CDR3. Germline lookup yields CDR1 SQVTM and CDR2 ANQGSEA. V lost 3 bases and J lost 8, with 14 bases in between. The CDR3 DNA sequence: TGCAGCGTTGAGGGGGTTAGTCTCGATGAGCAGTTCTTC. It is translated as CSVEGVSLDEQFF.

The sample holds many counts of this clonotype. The CDR3 nucleotides are TGTGCCAGCAGCATTGGACGATCCCGGACAGATACGCAGTATTTT. Amino acids: CASSIGRSRTDTQYF. The chain is built from TRBV14 and TRBJ2-3; D is unclear. The CDR3 spans 15 residues. V lost 5 bases, J lost 3 bases, and 15 bases lay in between. Germline V gene sequence: CDR1 SGHDN, CDR2 FVKESK.

This clonotype came up many times. The gene calls are TRBV6-2 or TRBV6-3 and TRBJ1-1, with D uncertain. The CDR3 is made up of 13 amino acids. Germline V gene sequence: CDR1 MNHEY, CDR2 SVGEGT. V gave up 10 bases and J gave up 4 bases, with 16 bases separating them. This CDR3 reads CATTRWESTEAFF. CDR3 in DNA: TGTGCCACTACCCGGTGGGAAAGCACTGAAGCTTTCTTT.

This clonotype has a count of ten or more. This chain links TRBV6-2 or TRBV6-3 with TRBJ2-7, with D maybe TRBD1 (5 bases). CDR1 is MNHEY and CDR2 is SVGEGT in the germline V gene. This CDR3 is built from 14 residues. V lost 2 bases and J lost 2, with 10 bases in between. DNA of the CDR3: TGTGCCAGCAGTTACCCTTGGACACCCTACGAGCAGTACTTC. Its translation: CASSYPWTPYEQYF.

In this sample, this clonotype turned up many times. The chain joins TRBV27 to TRBJ1-5, with D possibly matching TRBD1 (5 bases). V was clipped by 6 bases and J by 2 bases, with 17 bases between them. CDR1 and CDR2 (germline): MNHEY, SMNVEV (reference sequence). This CDR3 has 16 amino acids. CDR3 in DNA: TGTGCCAGCAGCCCGGGACCCGGGGCGGGCAATCAGCCCCAGCATTTT. Translated, it gives CASSPGPGAGNQPQHF.

This clonotype was found many times. In nucleotides, the CDR3 is TGTGCCAGCAGTACGGGACTAGCGGGAGCGGCCCAGTACTTC. It translates to CASSTGLAGAAQYF. The chain employs TRBV27 and TRBJ2-5; 14 bases line up with TRBD2. This CDR3 contains 14 residues. The germline V gene has CDR1 MNHEY and CDR2 SMNVEV (reference sequence). With V trimmed by 5 bases and J by 9 bases, 5 bases remained unmatched.

This clonotype was seen a handful of times. This rearrangement joins TRBV7-9 to TRBJ2-2; D is perhaps TRBD1 or TRBD2 (5 bases each). Between the trimmed V and J ends, which lost 5 bases and 7 bases, there was a span of 14 bases. The CDR3 spans 14 residues. Looked up from germline, CDR1 is SEHNR and CDR2 is FQNEAQ (reference sequence). The CDR3 protein is CASSPPMGVGELFF. The CDR3 DNA sequence: TGTGCCAGCAGCCCCCCGATGGGGGTCGGGGAGCTGTTTTTT.

The chain joins TRBV11-2 to TRBJ1-4; D unresolved. The CDR3 extends over 15 amino acids. From germline, CDR1 is SGHAT and CDR2 FQNNGV. V was shortened by 5 bases and J by 8 bases, with 18 bases between the two germline ends. CDR3 loop: CASSHDTSLGEKLFF. The CDR3 DNA follows: TGTGCCAGCAGCCACGACACGAGCCTTGGGGAAAAACTGTTTTTT.

This clonotype was detected ten times or more. V is TRBV20-1 and J is TRBJ1-5; D may be TRBD1 (6 bases). CDR1 and CDR2 from the germline V gene are DFQATT and SNEGSKA (reference sequence). The CDR3 consists of 15 residues. The germline V and J ends were trimmed by 5 bases and 4 bases, with 18 bases remaining between them. The CDR3 DNA follows: TGCAGTGCTTACCCACTAGGACAGCTAAATCAGCCCCAGCATTTT. Protein product: CSAYPLGQLNQPQHF.

This clonotype has more than one count but fewer than ten. The genes are TRBV4-2 and TRBJ2-1; 8 bases align to TRBD2. Germline CDR1 LGHNA, CDR2 YNFKEQ. V was clipped by 4 bases and J by 5 bases; unmatched bases: 10. CDR3 size: 16 residues. In DNA form, the CDR3 reads TGTGCCAGCAGCCCTCGTGACGGGGGGGCTCACAATGAGCAGTTCTTC. Residues: CASSPRDGGAHNEQFF.